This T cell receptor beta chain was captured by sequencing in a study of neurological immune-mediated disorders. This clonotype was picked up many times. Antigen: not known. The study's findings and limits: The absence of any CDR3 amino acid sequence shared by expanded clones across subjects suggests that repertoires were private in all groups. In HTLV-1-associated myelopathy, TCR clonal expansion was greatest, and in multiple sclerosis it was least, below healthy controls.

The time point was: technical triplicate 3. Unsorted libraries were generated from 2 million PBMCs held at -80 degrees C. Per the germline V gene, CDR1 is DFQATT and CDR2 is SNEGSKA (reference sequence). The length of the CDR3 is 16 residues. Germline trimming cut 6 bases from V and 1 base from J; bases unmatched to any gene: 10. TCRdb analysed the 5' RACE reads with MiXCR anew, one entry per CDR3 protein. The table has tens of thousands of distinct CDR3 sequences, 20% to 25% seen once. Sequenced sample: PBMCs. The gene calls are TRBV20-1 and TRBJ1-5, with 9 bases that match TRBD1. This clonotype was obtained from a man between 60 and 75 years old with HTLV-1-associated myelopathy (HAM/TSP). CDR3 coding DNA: TGCAGTGCGCCGGTAACAGGGGGCCCCAGCAATCAGCCCCAGCATTTT. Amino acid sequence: CSAPVTGGPSNQPQHF.